The entry that follows covers one TCR beta chain sequence. Here immunoSEQ multiplex PCR was the method, and the copy in TCRdb shows in-frame clones only, minus some. This sample yields approximately 2,000,000 clones, of which roughly 93% are seen a single time; approximately 1.7% belongs to the top ten. Naive CD8 isolation took CD45RO-negative cells positively selected for CCR7 and excluded terminally differentiated effector memory CD45RA+ cells. The CDR3 covers 14 residues. CDR1 is MNHEY, CDR2 SVGAGI, per germline. V was clipped by 3 bases and J by 3 bases, with 11 bases between them. The sample comes from a study of shared clonotypes between healthy human individuals. Study-level background: CD4 naive and memory got three plates each, CD8 naive two, CD8 memory one.

This TCR derives from a man between 18 and 29 years old in good health. Some clones in this sample may be carry-over from other donors' samples. Sequencing was carried out using naive CD8+ T cells from PBMCs. The chain recombines TRBV6-5 with TRBJ1-2; the D is unclear. The CDR3 reads CASSYNQRHYGYTF. The CDR3 region has the DNA TGTGCCAGCAGTTATAATCAAAGACACTATGGCTACACCTTC.